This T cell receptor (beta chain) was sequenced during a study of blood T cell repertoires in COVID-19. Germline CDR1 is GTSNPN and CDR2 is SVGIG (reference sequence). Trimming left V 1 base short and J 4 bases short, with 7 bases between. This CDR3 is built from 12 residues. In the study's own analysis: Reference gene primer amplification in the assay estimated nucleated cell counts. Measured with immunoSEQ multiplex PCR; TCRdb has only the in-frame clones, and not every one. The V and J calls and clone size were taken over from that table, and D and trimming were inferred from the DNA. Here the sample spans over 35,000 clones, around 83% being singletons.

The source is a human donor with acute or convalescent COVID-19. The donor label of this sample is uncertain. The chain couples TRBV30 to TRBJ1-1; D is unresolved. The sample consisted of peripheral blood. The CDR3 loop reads CAWSAQFTEAFF. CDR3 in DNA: TGTGCCTGGAGTGCCCAGTTCACTGAAGCTTTCTTT.